This T cell receptor (beta chain) appears in the sequencing data of a study of post-analysis software for immune sequencing data. Study-wide points: Compared with controls, patients had more of 4 to 6 TRBV segments, including TRBV5-6, TRBV5-1 and TRBV20-1.

The library was made from cDNA and included unique molecular identifiers. Via MiXCR, TCRdb re-called the PCR reads, giving one row per CDR3 protein. The data hold about 810,000 distinct CDR3 sequences, with approximately 57% observed a single time. This CDR3 is 15 amino acids long. CDR1 is MNHEY and CDR2 is SMNVEV in the germline V gene (reference sequence). V shed 6 bases and J shed 8 bases, with 22 bases lying between them. On this clonotype itself: Antigen unknown.

The origin of this receptor is a girl between 5 and 17 years old with multiple sclerosis. The sample consisted of blood. This rearrangement joins TRBV27 to TRBJ1-2; the D gene is possibly TRBD1 (6 bases). The CDR3 bases are TGTGCCAGCAGCCCCCTAGCGGTTGCAGGGGAGGGCTACACCTTC. Translation gives CASSPLAVAGEGYTF.